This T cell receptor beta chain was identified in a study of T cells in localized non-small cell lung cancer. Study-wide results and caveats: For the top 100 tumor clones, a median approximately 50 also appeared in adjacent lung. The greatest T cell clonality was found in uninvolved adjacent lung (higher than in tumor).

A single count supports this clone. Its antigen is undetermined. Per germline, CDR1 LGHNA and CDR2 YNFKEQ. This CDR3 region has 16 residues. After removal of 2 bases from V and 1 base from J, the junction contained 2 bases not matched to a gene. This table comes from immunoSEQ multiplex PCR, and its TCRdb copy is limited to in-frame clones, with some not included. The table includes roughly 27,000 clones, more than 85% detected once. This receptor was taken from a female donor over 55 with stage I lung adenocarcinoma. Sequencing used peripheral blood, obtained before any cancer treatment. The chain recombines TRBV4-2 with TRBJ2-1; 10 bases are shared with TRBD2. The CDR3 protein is CASSQTSGASYNEQFF. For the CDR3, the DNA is TGTGCCAGCAGCCAAACTAGCGGGGCGTCCTACAATGAGCAGTTCTTC.